This TCR beta chain is from a study of T cells in Graves' hyperthyroidism and ophthalmopathy (dated by TCRdb to between 2019 and 2020). About the investigation overall: Peripheral blood samples were taken at the time of initial diagnosis, prior to any treatment. A discovery cohort of roughly 96 patients, 43 with Graves' ophthalmopathy and about 58 with stable Graves' hyperthyroidism, was used to find distinguishing TCR V-J signatures. Prospective prediction of ophthalmopathy was tested in an independent validation cohort of 18 to 20 hyperthyroidism patients and 15 to 17 patients who later progressed to ophthalmopathy. The approximately 98 discovery patients were randomly divided into training and test sets at a 7:3 ratio. Thyroid tissue and blood T-cell repertoires from several Graves' hyperthyroidism patients were also compared in the study. Following sampling, methimazole starting at 30 mg daily was given to hyperthyroidism patients, and high-dose intravenous methylprednisolone was given to ophthalmopathy patients. TCR Vbeta CDR3 sequencing of 135 peripheral blood samples (under 45 ophthalmopathy, about 80 hyperthyroidism and some 17 progressor patients) is reported in the paper. Results the study describes overall, beyond this receptor: Sample size was not statistically predetermined, and blinding of investigators to group allocation was not performed. In validation, progression to ophthalmopathy was predicted by the model with 55% to 71% sensitivity and nearly 75% specificity, a median of around 6.5 months before onset. In cross-validation, a model built on a 13 V-J signature told ophthalmopathy apart from stable hyperthyroidism with 85% to 90% sensitivity and about 81% specificity, and in testing the same model reached 80%/75%. Most expanded thyroid clonotypes (frequency above 0.001) were also detected in blood, suggesting blood repertoires may reflect thyroid immune responses.

This clonotype was seen more than once but under ten times. No cognate antigen has been identified for it. Per-nucleotide qualities are absent, and no much larger clonotype sits a single base away. V is pruned by 2 bases and J by 2 bases, leaving 7 bases of the junction without a gene match. CDR3 length: 16 amino acids, cysteine to phenylalanine. Solely the CDR3 DNA is kept, with 48 bases framed from the first base. Based on the germline V gene, the CDR1 and CDR2 sequences are MGHRA and YSYEKL. Amplification of TCR beta CDR3 regions was carried out from RNA transcripts. The first round of RT-PCR for the TCR CDR3 was performed with the HTBI primer set and the Qiagen OneStep RT-PCR kit. Libraries were constructed in a second round of multiplex PCR, after which size selection and purification were performed. Sequencing of the libraries was done on an Illumina HiSeq2000 using paired-end 100 bp reads. The original methods were these. SOAPnuke was used to process the raw data, removing reads that contained adapters or uncalled bases, had a mean Phred below 15, or lacked an exact match to the constant primer or identifier. COPE v1.2.5 was used to merge the high-quality paired reads, and each unique nucleotide sequence was defined as a clonotype. MiTCR v1.1 was used to align the clonotypes against IMGT TRBV, TRBD and TRBJ reference segments. Only V-J combinations with frequency above 0.0001, covering about 99% of repertoires, were analysed. A TCS score was defined as the ratio between F50 (clonal expansion) and ExV (chaos), using BLOSUM62-based TCRdist between CDR3 peptides within each V-J. Welch's t-statistics and random forest reduced around 550 V-J features to about 13, which were used in a naive Bayes classifier (R e1071). TCRdb reanalyzed the raw reads on its own, using fastp at Q25 for trimming and MiXCR for clone calling, and kept in-frame beta chains. Identical CDR3 proteins give one entry, which carries the most common genes and DNA. The authors' filters were not applied to this entry. This sample comprises some 620,000 distinct CDR3 sequences, around 15% of them detected only once. 3.8% of the sample goes to the ten largest clones.

Stable Graves' hyperthyroidism was defined as no progression to ophthalmopathy during 18 months of follow-up. Hyperthyroidism patients were aged 18 to 65 years and newly diagnosed, with disease duration of less than 2 months. Any patient with an uncontrolled infection, another autoimmune disease, pregnancy or lactation was excluded. Diagnoses were based on clinical symptoms, serum thyroxine and TRAb, thyroid ultrasound and orbital computed tomography. PBMCs were isolated from more than 9 ml of fresh peripheral blood by Ficoll-Paque density gradient centrifugation. Trizol reagent was used to extract total RNA, and RNA quality was then checked on an Agilent 2100 Bioanalyzer.

Input material: blood. The sequence came from a woman in her twenties or thirties with Graves' hyperthyroidism. The V and J segments used are TRBV4-1 and TRBJ2-3, with 7 junctional bases fitting TRBD1. For the CDR3, the sequence is CASSQPDRPHTDTQYF. The nucleotides read TGCGCCAGCAGCCAACCGGACAGGCCCCACACAGATACGCAGTATTTT.